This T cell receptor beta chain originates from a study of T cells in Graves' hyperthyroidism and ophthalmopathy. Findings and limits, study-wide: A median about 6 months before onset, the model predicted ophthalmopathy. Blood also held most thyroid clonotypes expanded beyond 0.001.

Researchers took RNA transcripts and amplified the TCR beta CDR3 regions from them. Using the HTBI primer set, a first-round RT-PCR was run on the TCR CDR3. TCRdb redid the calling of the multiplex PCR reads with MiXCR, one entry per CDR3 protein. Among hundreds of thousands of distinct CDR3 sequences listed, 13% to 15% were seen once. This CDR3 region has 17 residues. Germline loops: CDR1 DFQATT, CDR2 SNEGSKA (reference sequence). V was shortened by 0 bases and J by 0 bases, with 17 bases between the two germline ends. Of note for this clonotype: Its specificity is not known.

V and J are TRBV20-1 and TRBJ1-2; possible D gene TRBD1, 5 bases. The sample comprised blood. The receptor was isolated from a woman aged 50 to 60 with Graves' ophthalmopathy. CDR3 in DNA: TGCAGTGCTAGAGAAACGTTTCATGGGGGGTCTAACTATGGCTACACCTTC. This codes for CSARETFHGGSNYGYTF.